These 32 T cell receptor beta chains came from one sample sequenced in a study of blood T cell repertoires in COVID-19. Assay used: immunoSEQ multiplex PCR; TCRdb lists only in-frame clones, some missing. The sample contains 250,000 to 350,000 clones, around nine tenths of which appear only once. Sequencing was carried out using peripheral blood. Receptors were obtained from an older woman with acute or convalescent COVID-19.

In regard to this clone: The germline gene is not matched at one end of the junction; a read error may be the cause. The chain links TRBV23-1 to TRBJ1-1; D is uncertain. TRBV23-1 is an ORF; its function is uncertain. This CDR3 region has 14 residues. The CDR3 sequence: CANSHKNLNTEAFF. The CDR3 DNA reads as TGCGCCAACAGTCATAAAAATTTAAACACTGAAGCTTTCTTT.

This clone was found a few times. The rearrangement joins TRBV5-6 to TRBJ2-7, with 8 nucleotides matching TRBD2. This CDR3 has 16 residues. V shed 0 bases, J shed 4 bases, and the junction held 9 bases outside the gene matches. CDR1 and CDR2 (germline): SGHDT, YYEEEE. In nucleotides, the CDR3 is TGTGCCAGCAGCTTGGTAGGGACTAGTATTTGGTACGAGCAGTACTTC. It translates to CASSLVGTSIWYEQYF.

This clone has a single count. This chain links TRBV19 with TRBJ1-1, with 10 bases aligning to TRBD1. The CDR3 consists of 13 residues. Germline trimming cut 7 bases from V and 5 bases from J; bases unmatched to any gene: 4. CDR1 is LNHDA and CDR2 is SQIVND in the germline V gene (reference sequence). The chain's CDR3 is CASTSDRGTEAFF. CDR3 nucleotide sequence: TGTGCCAGTACCTCGGACAGGGGGACTGAAGCTTTCTTT.

V gene TRBV11-2 combines with J gene TRBJ2-5; D is uncertain. Per germline, CDR1 SGHAT and CDR2 FQNNGV. The V gene lost 4 bases and the J gene lost 1 base, with 7 bases spanning the gap. The CDR3 length is 13 residues. CDR3 sequence (DNA): TGTGCCAGCAGCTCTCAGGTCCAAGAGACCCAGTACTTC. Protein sequence: CASSSQVQETQYF.

The genes are TRBV7-9 and TRBJ1-3; 7 bases match TRBD1. J was trimmed by 4 bases and V by 1 base; bases with no gene match: 1. The CDR3 is made up of 14 amino acids. Germline loops: CDR1 SEHNR, CDR2 FQNEAQ (reference sequence). The CDR3 protein is CASSLEGQGNTIYF. The DNA of the CDR3 is TGTGCCAGCAGCTTAGAGGGACAGGGAAACACCATATATTTT.

In DNA form, the CDR3 reads TGCGCCAGCAGCCAAGAGGCAGGGTGGGAGACCCAGTACTTC. Amino acids: CASSQEAGWETQYF. The chain joins TRBV4-1 to TRBJ2-5; possibly TRBD1 for D (5 bases). The germline V gene has CDR1 MGHRA and CDR2 YSYEKL. Trimming removed 0 bases at V and 5 bases at J, with 10 bases between. There are 14 residues in the CDR3.

V gene TRBV19 combines with J gene TRBJ1-1; D possibly corresponds to TRBD1 (6 bases). CDR3 size: 14 residues. Trimming cost V 7 bases and J 4 bases, with 16 bases left between them. CDR1 and CDR2 (germline): LNHDA, SQIVND (reference sequence). This chain's CDR3 is CASNQLTGTTEAFF. The CDR3 nucleotides read TGTGCCAGTAACCAATTAACAGGGACCACTGAAGCTTTCTTT.

The chain employs TRBV7-9 and TRBJ1-2; a possible D gene is TRBD1 (6 bases). Germline V lookup: CDR1 SEHNR, CDR2 FQNEAQ (reference sequence). This CDR3 is 14 amino acids long. The ends were cut back, 3 bases at V and 2 bases at J, with 10 bases in the middle. CDR3 loop: CASSLGRGNYGYTF. CDR3 bases: TGTGCCAGCAGCTTGGGCAGGGGAAACTATGGCTACACCTTC.

The rearrangement links TRBV4-2 to TRBJ2-5; 11 bases agree with TRBD2. V gave up 2 bases and J gave up 5 bases; unmatched junction bases: 10. CDR3 length: 17 residues. Per germline, CDR1 LGHNA and CDR2 YNFKEQ. The CDR3 bases are TGTGCCAGCAGCCAATACCTAGCGGGGGGATCGGGGGAGACCCAGTACTTC. Amino acids: CASSQYLAGGSGETQYF.

This chain connects TRBV9 to TRBJ2-2; 9 bases match TRBD2. CDR1 is SGDLS, CDR2 YYNGEE, per germline. The ends lost 4 bases at V and 6 bases at J; junction bases unmatched: 7. The CDR3 loop spans 15 amino acids. CDR3 bases: TGTGCCAGCAGCCCTCAAACTAGCGGGTCCGGGGAGCTGTTTTTT. It encodes CASSPQTSGSGELFF.

The chain uses TRBV28 and TRBJ2-3; weak D call: TRBD2 (6 bases). The CDR3 loop spans 15 amino acids. Germline CDR1 is MDHEN and CDR2 is SYDVKM. Trimming cost V 2 bases and J 2 bases, with 11 bases left between them. CDR3 residues: CASSLAGLTTDTQYF. Here the CDR3 DNA reads TGTGCCAGCAGTTTAGCGGGATTGACCACAGATACGCAGTATTTT.

The genes are TRBV9 and TRBJ2-1; 11 nucleotides line up with TRBD2. Germline CDR1 reads SGDLS; CDR2 reads YYNGEE. After removal of 0 bases from V and 6 bases from J, the junction contained 2 bases not matched to a gene. CDR3 length: 15 residues. The CDR3 nucleotides are TGTGCCAGCAGCGTAGAGGGACTAGCGGCCAATGAGCAGTTCTTC. Its protein product is CASSVEGLAANEQFF.

This clone was seen a single time. The J gene is TRBJ2-7, the V gene TRBV2; possible D gene TRBD2, 7 bases. Trimming removed 7 bases from V and 6 bases from J, with 22 bases in between. This CDR3 has 15 amino acids. Germline V gene sequence: CDR1 SNHLY, CDR2 FYNNEI. CDR3 nucleotides: TGTGCCAGCACCTTAGGGGGGGCCAGGGTTTCCGAGCAGTACTTC. It encodes CASTLGGARVSEQYF.

Only one count was recorded for this clone. This rearrangement joins TRBV4-1 to TRBJ2-7; TRBD1 agrees at 10 bases. The CDR3 is made up of 14 amino acids. Germline CDR1 and CDR2: MGHRA and YSYEKL. The V gene end was trimmed by 5 bases and the J gene end by 4 bases; junction bases not matched to a gene: 5. The CDR3 coding sequence is TGCGCCAGCAGCGAGGACAGGGGGGGATACGAGCAGTACTTC. Translation: CASSEDRGGYEQYF.

The V gene is TRBV10-3, the J gene TRBJ2-7, with 11 bases identical to TRBD1. V dropped 4 bases and J dropped 3; count of bases not matched to a gene: 5. Germline CDR1 and CDR2: ENHRY and SYGVKD. This CDR3 is built from 15 residues. CDR3 region: CAISGGQGANYEQYF. CDR3 coding DNA: TGTGCCATCAGTGGCGGACAGGGGGCCAACTACGAGCAGTACTTC.

The chain is built from TRBV27 and TRBJ1-1, with D perhaps matching TRBD1 (5 bases). CDR3 length: 14 amino acids. Germline CDR1 and CDR2: MNHEY and SMNVEV (reference sequence). Trimming took 2 bases from V and 6 from J, leaving 13 bases between them. CDR3 sequence: CASSLRGINPEAFF. CDR3 in DNA: TGTGCCAGCAGTTTACGGGGGATCAACCCTGAAGCTTTCTTT.

This chain connects TRBV6-5 to TRBJ2-3, with a tentative D call TRBD2 (6 bases). The germline V gene has CDR1 MNHEY and CDR2 SVGAGI. V lost 6 bases to trimming and J lost 0 bases, with 10 bases between them. The CDR3 is made up of 14 amino acids. CDR3 amino acids: CASSSGLSTDTQYF. The DNA of the CDR3 is TGTGCCAGCAGCTCAGGACTAAGCACAGATACGCAGTATTTT.

The chain joins TRBV9 to TRBJ2-1; D remains ambiguous. V was cut by 3 bases and J by 2 bases, with 9 bases left in between. CDR1 is SGDLS, CDR2 YYNGEE, per germline. This CDR3 contains 14 residues. For the CDR3, the DNA is TGTGCCAGCAGCGCCGGTCTAGCCTACAATGAGCAGTTCTTC. Translation: CASSAGLAYNEQFF.

V usage is TRBV5-4 and J usage is TRBJ2-5; D gene ambiguous. There are 15 residues in the CDR3. The germline V gene has CDR1 SGHNT and CDR2 YYREEE (reference sequence). V was shortened by 4 bases and J by 0 bases, with 13 bases between the two germline ends. CDR3 DNA: TGTGCCAGCAGCACAATGACTGCGTACCAAGAGACCCAGTACTTC. It codes for CASSTMTAYQETQYF.

The chain is built from TRBV7-9 and TRBJ1-1; 7 positions match TRBD1. From germline, CDR1 is SEHNR and CDR2 FQNEAQ (reference sequence). The CDR3 consists of 14 residues. The V segment lost 5 bases and the J segment 2 bases; nucleotides outside the gene matches: 5. CDR3 region: CASSRDRTNTEAFF. CDR3 in DNA: TGTGCCAGCAGCCGGGACAGAACCAACACTGAAGCTTTCTTT.

The CDR3 DNA reads TGTGCCATCAGTGAAACCGGGACAGGGAATGAGCAGTACTTC. This gives the protein CAISETGTGNEQYF. The chain links TRBV10-3 to TRBJ2-7, with 9 bases matching TRBD1. The CDR3 is 14 residues long. Germline lookup yields CDR1 ENHRY and CDR2 SYGVKD. J was trimmed by 7 bases and V by 3 bases; bases with no gene match: 7.

The rearrangement links TRBV27 to TRBJ1-3; D is ambiguous. CDR1 and CDR2 from the germline V gene are MNHEY and SMNVEV (reference sequence). The CDR3 runs 15 residues. Trimming removed 8 bases from V and 0 bases from J, with 14 bases in between. The DNA for the CDR3 is TGTGCCAGCGGACTTAACTCAGTCTCTGGAAACACCATATATTTT. Its protein product is CASGLNSVSGNTIYF.

This chain links TRBV6-2 or TRBV6-3 with TRBJ2-3; 9 positions agree with TRBD1. CDR1 is MNHEY, CDR2 SVGEGT, per germline. Trimming cost V 5 bases and J 7 bases; bases outside gene matches: 10. The CDR3 length is 15 residues. CDR3 protein: CASSAGQGSGYTQYF. In DNA, the CDR3 is TGTGCCAGCAGTGCCGGACAGGGGTCGGGTTATACGCAGTATTTT.

Comment on this clone: This sample includes further DNA sequences coding for the same CDR3. The chain employs TRBV4-2 and TRBJ1-2, with 7 bases identical to TRBD1. The CDR3 runs 13 residues. The germline CDR1 and CDR2 sequences are LGHNA and YNFKEQ. J was trimmed by 5 bases and V by 1 base; bases with no gene match: 1. The CDR3 is CASSQGQGYGYTF. The CDR3 DNA reads as TGTGCCAGCAGCCAAGGACAGGGTTATGGCTACACCTTC.

This clone has just a few counts. The chain is built from TRBV7-8 and TRBJ2-2, with TRBD2 identical over 10 bases. This CDR3 comprises 16 residues. Trimming cost V 5 bases and J 1 base; bases outside gene matches: 4. Looked up from germline, CDR1 is SGHVS and CDR2 is FQNEAQ. The CDR3 loop reads CASSPRTSGNTGELFF. The DNA for the CDR3 is TGTGCCAGCAGCCCGCGGACTAGCGGGAACACCGGGGAGCTGTTTTTT.

This clone has a handful of counts. The genes are TRBV27 and TRBJ1-3; D unclear. V was pared by 4 bases and J by 6 bases, with 10 bases between. The germline gives CDR1 MNHEY, CDR2 SMNVEV (reference sequence). This CDR3 region has 13 residues. The CDR3 region is CASSSWPENTIYF. DNA for the CDR3: TGTGCCAGCAGTTCCTGGCCCGAAAACACCATATATTTT.

The V gene is TRBV28, the J gene TRBJ1-6; 10 bases match TRBD1. Trimming removed 10 bases from V and 9 bases from J; junction bases left unmatched: 9. CDR1 MDHEN and CDR2 SYDVKM come from the germline V gene. The CDR3 extends over 14 amino acids. Here the CDR3 reads CATQTGGFSSPLHF. The CDR3 region has the DNA TGTGCCACTCAGACAGGGGGCTTCAGTTCACCCCTCCACTTT.

The gene calls are TRBV5-1 and TRBJ1-6; D may be TRBD1 (5 bases). V was trimmed by 3 bases and J by 9 bases, leaving 13 bases between them. From germline, CDR1 is SGHRS and CDR2 YFSETQ. This CDR3 contains 14 residues. DNA of the CDR3: TGCGCCAGCAGCTCGAGCTTAGGGGTTTCACCCCTCCACTTT. Translation: CASSSSLGVSPLHF.

The chain is built from TRBV11-1 and TRBJ2-2; D not resolved. Trimming removed 7 bases from V and 0 bases from J, with 9 bases in between. There are 14 residues in the CDR3. Germline V gives CDR1 SGHAT, CDR2 FQDESV (reference sequence). This CDR3 is CASTLGANTGELFF. The CDR3 nucleotides are TGTGCCAGCACCCTAGGTGCGAACACCGGGGAGCTGTTTTTT.

The table lists this clone with a few counts. V and J are TRBV7-9 and TRBJ2-4, with 10 bases matching TRBD1. V dropped 4 bases and J dropped 0; count of bases not matched to a gene: 9. Germline values: CDR1 SEHNR, CDR2 FQNEAQ (reference sequence). The CDR3 spans 18 residues. The chain's CDR3 is CASSYGTGEGLAKNIQYF. In DNA form, the CDR3 reads TGTGCCAGCAGCTACGGGACAGGGGAGGGCCTAGCCAAAAACATTCAGTACTTC.

The chain combines TRBV7-3 with TRBJ1-1, with D possibly matching TRBD1 (5 bases). The V gene lost 5 bases and the J gene lost 3 bases, with 16 bases spanning the gap. The CDR3 contains 15 residues. CDR1 and CDR2 (germline): SGHTA, FQGTGA. The CDR3 DNA reads TGTGCCAGCAGCCTCCTGGGGGGGACCGACACTGAAGCTTTCTTT. It yields the protein CASSLLGGTDTEAFF.

This chain connects TRBV28 to TRBJ1-4; D might be TRBD1 (6 bases). The CDR3 has 16 amino acids. Per the germline V gene, CDR1 is MDHEN and CDR2 is SYDVKM. V lost 1 base and J lost 8, with 17 bases in between. The CDR3 protein is CASSLLRGGGIEKLFF. The CDR3 nucleotides read TGTGCCAGCAGTTTATTGCGGGGAGGGGGGATCGAAAAACTGTTTTTT.